Sequencing of this T cell receptor beta chain was carried out in a study of control samples from healthy donors and cancer patients. Germline CDR1 reads SGDLS; CDR2 reads YYNGEE. V was pared by 1 base and J by 2 bases, with 9 bases between. There are 14 residues in the CDR3. The table came from immunoSEQ multiplex PCR; TCRdb's copy has only in-frame clones and leaves some out. The sample records about 140,000 clones, about 89% being singletons. Material for sequencing was blood. The source is a man between 18 and 35 years old in good health. V gene TRBV9 combines with J gene TRBJ1-2; D is ambiguous. The CDR3 sequence: CASSVMAGNYGYTF. The CDR3 DNA reads TGTGCCAGCAGCGTAATGGCCGGAAACTATGGCTACACCTTC.